This TCR beta chain was sequenced during a study of beta chain features in type 1 diabetes. The V and J ends lost 3 bases and 4 bases respectively, with 12 bases between them. This CDR3 spans 13 amino acids. Germline values: CDR1 GTSNPN, CDR2 SVGIG (reference sequence). To note about this clone: Antigen unknown.

General study points: It was among patients, rather than healthy donors, that naive, central memory and Treg TCRB repertoires appeared more similar. Moderate yet significant TCRB CDR3 shortening was seen in Type 1 diabetes patients in all four CD4+ subsets. More deletions and fewer insertions at VDJ junctions were seen in type 1 diabetes patients.

All of the isolated RNA was reverse transcribed, so expressed TCRB transcripts were sequenced. Produced via immunoSEQ multiplex PCR; TCRdb's table is partial and in-frame only. The top ten hold approximately 0.019% of the sample, which has under 450,000 clones, about 15% seen once. The sequencing sample was made of naive CD4+ T cells from blood. The chain employs TRBV30 and TRBJ1-2; D remains unclear. The clonotype originates from a woman aged 18 to 35 in good health. In DNA, the CDR3 is TGTGCCTGGAGGAGGTCAGCAACCTATGGCTACACCTTC. Translating it yields CAWRRSATYGYTF. The whole variable domain, remainder taken from reference TRBV30 and TRBJ1-2, is SQTIHQWPATLVQPVGSPLSLECTVEGTSNPNLYWYRQAAGRGLQLLFYSVGIGQISSEVPQNLSASRPQDRQFILSSKKLLLSDSGFYLCAWRRSATYGYTFGSGTRLTVV.